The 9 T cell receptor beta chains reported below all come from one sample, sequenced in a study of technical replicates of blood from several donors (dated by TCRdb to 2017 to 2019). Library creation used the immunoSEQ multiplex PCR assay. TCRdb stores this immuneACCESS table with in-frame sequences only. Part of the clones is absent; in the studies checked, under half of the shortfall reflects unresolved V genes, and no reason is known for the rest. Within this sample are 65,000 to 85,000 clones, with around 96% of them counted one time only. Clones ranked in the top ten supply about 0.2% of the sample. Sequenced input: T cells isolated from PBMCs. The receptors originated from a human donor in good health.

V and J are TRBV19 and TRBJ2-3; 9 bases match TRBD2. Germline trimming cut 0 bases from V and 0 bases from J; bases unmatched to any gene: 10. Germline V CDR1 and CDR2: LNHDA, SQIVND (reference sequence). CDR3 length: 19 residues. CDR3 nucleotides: TGTGCCAGTAGTATAGAACTGACGGGACTAGCAGCTAGCACAGATACGCAGTATTTT. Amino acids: CASSIELTGLAASTDTQYF. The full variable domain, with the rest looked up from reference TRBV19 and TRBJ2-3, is DGGITQSPKYLFRKEGQNVTLSCEQNLNHDAMYWYRQDPGQGLRLIYYSQIVNDFQKGDIAEGYSVSREKKESFPLTVTSAQKNPTAFYLCASSIELTGLAASTDTQYFGPGTRLTVL.

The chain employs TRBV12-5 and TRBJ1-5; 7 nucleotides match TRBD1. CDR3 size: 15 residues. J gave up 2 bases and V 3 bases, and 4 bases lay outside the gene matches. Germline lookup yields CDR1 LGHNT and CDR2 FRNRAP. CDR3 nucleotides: TGTGCTAGTGGTTTAACAGGGGTCGGCAATCAGCCCCAGCATTTT. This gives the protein CASGLTGVGNQPQHF. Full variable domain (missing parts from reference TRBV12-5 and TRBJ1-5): DARVTQTPRHKVTEMGQEVTMRCQPILGHNTVFWYRQTMMQGLELLAYFRNRAPLDDSGMPKDRFSAEMPDATLATLKIQPSEPRDSAVYFCASGLTGVGNQPQHFGDGTRLSIL.

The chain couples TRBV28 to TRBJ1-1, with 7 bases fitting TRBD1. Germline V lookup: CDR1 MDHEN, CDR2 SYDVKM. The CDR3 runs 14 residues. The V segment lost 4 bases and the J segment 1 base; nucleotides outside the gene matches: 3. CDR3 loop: CASSSGGSNTEAFF. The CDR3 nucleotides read TGTGCCAGCAGTTCAGGGGGGTCGAACACTGAAGCTTTCTTT.

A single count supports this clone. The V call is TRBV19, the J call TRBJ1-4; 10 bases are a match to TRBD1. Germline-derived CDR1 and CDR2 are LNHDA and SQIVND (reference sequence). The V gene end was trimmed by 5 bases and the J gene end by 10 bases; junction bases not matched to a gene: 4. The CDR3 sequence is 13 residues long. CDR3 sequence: CASSAGQGRKLFF. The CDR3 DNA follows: TGTGCCAGTAGTGCGGGACAGGGGCGAAAACTGTTTTTT.

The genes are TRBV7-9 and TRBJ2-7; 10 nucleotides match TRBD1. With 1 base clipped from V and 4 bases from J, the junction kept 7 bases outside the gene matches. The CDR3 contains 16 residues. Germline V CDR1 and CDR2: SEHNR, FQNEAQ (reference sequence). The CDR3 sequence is CASSLVSRQGAYEQYF. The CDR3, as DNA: TGTGCCAGCAGCTTAGTTTCAAGACAGGGGGCTTACGAGCAGTACTTC.

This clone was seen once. As DNA, the CDR3 is TGCGCCAGCAGCTTGGCCGGGGGGCTCGACACTGAAGCTTTCTTT. This encodes CASSLAGGLDTEAFF. V usage is TRBV5-1 and J usage is TRBJ1-1; possibly TRBD1 for D (6 bases). Germline V lookup: CDR1 SGHRS, CDR2 YFSETQ. The CDR3 sequence is 15 residues long. Trimming took 0 bases from V and 3 from J, leaving 12 bases between them.

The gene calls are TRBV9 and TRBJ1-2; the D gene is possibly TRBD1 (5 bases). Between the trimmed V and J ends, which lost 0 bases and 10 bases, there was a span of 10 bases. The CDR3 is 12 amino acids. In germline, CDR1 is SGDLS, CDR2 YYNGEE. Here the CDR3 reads CASSVVGADYTF. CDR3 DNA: TGTGCCAGCAGCGTAGTAGGGGCCGACTACACCTTC.

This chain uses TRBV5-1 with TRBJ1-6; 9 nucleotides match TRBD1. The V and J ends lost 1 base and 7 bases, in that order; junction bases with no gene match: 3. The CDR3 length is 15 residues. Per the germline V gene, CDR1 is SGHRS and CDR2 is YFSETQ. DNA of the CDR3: TGCGCCAGCAGCTTGACCGGGACAGGGAATTCACCCCTCCACTTT. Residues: CASSLTGTGNSPLHF. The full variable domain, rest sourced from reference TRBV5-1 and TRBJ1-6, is KAGVTQTPRYLIKTRGQQVTLSCSPISGHRSVSWYQQTPGQGLQFLFEYFSETQRNKGNFPGRFSGRQFSNSRSEMNVSTLELGDSALYLCASSLTGTGNSPLHFGNGTRLTVT.

The CDR3 loop reads CASSTEEGNTEAFF. DNA of the CDR3: TGCGCCAGCAGCACTGAGGAGGGAAACACTGAAGCTTTCTTT. The chain couples TRBV5-1 to TRBJ1-1; no firm D call. Trimming cost V 4 bases and J 2 bases, with 12 bases left between them. CDR3 length: 14 amino acids. In germline, CDR1 is SGHRS, CDR2 YFSETQ.